The 8 T cell receptor beta chains given below trace back to one sample, sequenced in a study of shared clonotypes between healthy human individuals. TCRdb's table, derived via immunoSEQ multiplex PCR, lists solely in-frame clones and lacks some. The table lists 1,500,000 or so clones, roughly 98.5% of them singletons. The sequenced material came from naive CD4+ T cells sorted from blood. Sample subset: CD45RA+ positively selected. These receptors all come from a man aged 30 to 39 in good health.

This chain connects TRBV28 to TRBJ2-7, with TRBD2 as a possible D gene (5 bases). CDR1 MDHEN and CDR2 SYDVKM come from the germline V gene. Between the trimmed V and J ends, which lost 6 bases and 0 bases, there was a span of 18 bases. The CDR3 runs to 16 residues. The CDR3 coding sequence is TGTGCCAGCAGCCCCTTGGGAGCGGTGTTCTCCTACGAGCAGTACTTC. It codes for CASSPLGAVFSYEQYF.

Turning to this clone: Other DNA sequences of this sample code for an identical CDR3. This chain uses TRBV5-1 with TRBJ1-1; TRBD1 is a possible D gene (6 bases). V lost 1 base and J lost 2, with 12 bases in between. The CDR3 has 15 amino acids. Per the germline V gene, CDR1 is SGHRS and CDR2 is YFSETQ. For the CDR3, the DNA is TGCGCCAGCAGCTTGACAGGGTTGGGAAACACTGAAGCTTTCTTT. Its protein is CASSLTGLGNTEAFF. The variable domain in full, completed from reference TRBV5-1 and TRBJ1-1, reads KAGVTQTPRYLIKTRGQQVTLSCSPISGHRSVSWYQQTPGQGLQFLFEYFSETQRNKGNFPGRFSGRQFSNSRSEMNVSTLELGDSALYLCASSLTGLGNTEAFFGQGTRLTVV.

About this clone: Distinct nucleotide sequences in the sample also encode this CDR3. The CDR3 is CASSLLVQETQYF. The CDR3 DNA reads TGTGCCAGCAGCCTACTTGTTCAAGAGACCCAGTACTTC. The J gene is TRBJ2-5, the V gene TRBV7-3; D not certain. The CDR3 spans 13 residues. Germline V gene data show CDR1 as SGHTA and CDR2 as FQGTGA. V lost 5 bases, J lost 2 bases, and 9 bases lay in between.

V usage is TRBV11-3 and J usage is TRBJ2-1; the match to TRBD2 covers 10 bases. The V gene's germline CDR1 is SGHNT and CDR2 YENEEA. The V segment lost 0 bases and the J segment 9 bases; nucleotides outside the gene matches: 5. This CDR3 contains 15 residues. The CDR3 DNA is TGTGCCAGCAGCTTAGAAGCGGGAGGGCCTACTGAGCAGTTCTTC. Translated: CASSLEAGGPTEQFF.

CDR3 amino acids: CASSVSLNQPQHF. CDR3 bases: TGTGCCAGCAGTGTAAGTCTCAATCAGCCCCAGCATTTT. The rearrangement joins TRBV2 to TRBJ1-5; D unresolved. The germline CDR1 and CDR2 sequences are SNHLY and FYNNEI. Trimming pared 4 bases from V and 3 bases from J, leaving 7 bases between. The CDR3 covers 13 residues.

This chain links TRBV18 with TRBJ2-1, with a tentative D call TRBD2 (9 bases). Looked up from germline, CDR1 is KGHSH and CDR2 is LQKENI. The CDR3 contains 19 residues. V lost 2 bases and J lost 7, with 27 bases in between. The CDR3: CASSPLRTGLLAGNNEQFF. In DNA form, the CDR3 reads TGTGCCAGCTCACCATTAAGGACAGGGTTACTAGCGGGTAATAATGAGCAGTTCTTC.

The V and J genes are TRBV6-1 and TRBJ2-1; no reliable D call. The V gene lost 1 base and the J gene lost 3 bases, with 4 bases spanning the gap. CDR1 is MNHNS and CDR2 is SASEGT in the germline V gene. The CDR3 is made up of 13 amino acids. In DNA, the CDR3 is TGTGCCAGCAGTGAAGGGAGCTACAATGAGCAGTTCTTC. This sequence encodes CASSEGSYNEQFF.

The chain couples TRBV27 to TRBJ2-5; 10 bases match TRBD2. Germline V gives CDR1 MNHEY, CDR2 SMNVEV (reference sequence). This CDR3 comprises 16 residues. Unmatched junction bases numbered 11, after V lost 5 bases and J lost 5 bases. The CDR3 here is CASSPLSGRASETQYF. The CDR3 nucleotides are TGTGCCAGCAGTCCTCTCAGCGGGAGGGCCTCCGAGACCCAGTACTTC.